These T cell receptor beta chains were read from a single sample in a study of breast tumors, draining lymph nodes, adjacent tissues. TCRdb re-derived calls from the multiplex PCR reads in MiXCR, one entry per CDR3 protein. This sample has about 21,000 distinct CDR3 sequences; 40% to 45% occur once, and the top ten carry around 24%. Sequences were obtained from breast tumor tissue. These receptors were obtained from a female donor with breast cancer. Some clones in this sample may be carry-over from other donors' samples. Each CDR3 is given with its conserved first and last residue. Fields, in order: V gene, clone size, D gene, J gene, CDR3 protein, CDR3 DNA. A D gene is named only where the DNA matches it firmly. Not all rows give a size; the values are once, few, many and, for expanded clones, a class.

TRBV24-1,.,TRBD2,TRBJ2-5,CATSDPGLAGDETQYF,TGTGCCACCAGTGATCCCGGACTAGCGGGAGATGAGACCCAGTACTTC
TRBV2,few,TRBD1,TRBJ2-2,CASSDGQALPNTGELFF,TGTGCCAGCAGTGATGGACAGGCCCTACCGAACACCGGGGAGCTGTTTTTT
TRBV7-2,.,.,TRBJ2-5,CASSLVSPTGYQETQYF,TGTGCCAGCAGCTTAGTATCGCCAACAGGGTACCAAGAGACCCAGTACTTC
TRBV7-9,few,.,TRBJ1-4,CASSRGKGEKLFF,TGTGCCAGCAGCCGGGGGAAGGGTGAAAAACTGTTTTTT
TRBV24-1,.,.,TRBJ1-6,CATSEGGTNNSPLHF,TGTGCCACCAGTGAAGGGGGGACCAATAATTCACCCCTCCACTTT
TRBV30,many,TRBD2,TRBJ2-3,CAWSVRAGGPIYTQYF,TGTGCCTGGAGTGTACGAGCGGGGGGGCCGATTTATACGCAGTATTTT
TRBV20-1,.,.,TRBJ2-7,CSAREVDKLYEQYF,TGCAGTGCTAGAGAAGTAGACAAACTCTACGAGCAGTACTTC
TRBV19,.,TRBD1,TRBJ1-2,CASSRQGASYGYTF,TGTGCCAGTAGTCGACAGGGGGCTTCCTATGGCTACACCTTC
TRBV10-1,.,.,TRBJ2-2,CASSDTRNTGELFF,TGCGCCAGCAGTGATACAAGGAACACCGGGGAGCTGTTTTTT
TRBV18,many,TRBD2,TRBJ2-5,CASSPSLRLAEETQYF,TGTGCCAGCTCACCTTCACTCAGACTAGCGGAAGAGACCCAGTACTTC